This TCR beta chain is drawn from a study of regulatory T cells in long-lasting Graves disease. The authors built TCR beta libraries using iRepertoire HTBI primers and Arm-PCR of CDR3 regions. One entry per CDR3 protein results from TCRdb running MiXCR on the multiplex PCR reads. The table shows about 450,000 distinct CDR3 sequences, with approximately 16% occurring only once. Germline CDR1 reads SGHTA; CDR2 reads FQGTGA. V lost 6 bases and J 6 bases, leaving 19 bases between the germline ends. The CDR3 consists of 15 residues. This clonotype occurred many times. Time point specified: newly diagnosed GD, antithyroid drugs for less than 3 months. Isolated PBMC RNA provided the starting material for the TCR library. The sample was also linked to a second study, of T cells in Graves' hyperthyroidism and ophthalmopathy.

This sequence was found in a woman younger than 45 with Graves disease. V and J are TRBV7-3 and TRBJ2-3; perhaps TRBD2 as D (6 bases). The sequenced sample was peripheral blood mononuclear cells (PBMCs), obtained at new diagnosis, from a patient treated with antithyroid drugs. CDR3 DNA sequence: TGTGCCAGCAGAAGGGACTCCTCACCTGAGGATACGCAGTATTTT. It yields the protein CASRRDSSPEDTQYF.